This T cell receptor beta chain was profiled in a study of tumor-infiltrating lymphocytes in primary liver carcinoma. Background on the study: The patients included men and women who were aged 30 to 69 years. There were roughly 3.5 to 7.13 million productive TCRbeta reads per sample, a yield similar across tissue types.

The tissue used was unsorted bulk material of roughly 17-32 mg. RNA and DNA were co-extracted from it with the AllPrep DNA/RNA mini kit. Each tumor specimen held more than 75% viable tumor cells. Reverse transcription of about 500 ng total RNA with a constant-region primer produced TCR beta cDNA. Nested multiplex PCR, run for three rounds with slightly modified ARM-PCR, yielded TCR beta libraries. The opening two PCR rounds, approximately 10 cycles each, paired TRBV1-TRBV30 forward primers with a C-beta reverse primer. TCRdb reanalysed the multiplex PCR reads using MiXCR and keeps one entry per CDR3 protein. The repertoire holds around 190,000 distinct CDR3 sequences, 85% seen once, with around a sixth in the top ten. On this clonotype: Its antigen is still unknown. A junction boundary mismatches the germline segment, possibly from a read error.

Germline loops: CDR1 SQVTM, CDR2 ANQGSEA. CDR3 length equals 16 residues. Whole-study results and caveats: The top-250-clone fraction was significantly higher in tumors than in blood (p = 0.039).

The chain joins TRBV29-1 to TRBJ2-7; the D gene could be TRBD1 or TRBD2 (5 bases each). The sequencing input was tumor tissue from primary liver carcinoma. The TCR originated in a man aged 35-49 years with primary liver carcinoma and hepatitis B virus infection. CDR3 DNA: TGCGGCGCCATGACACCTGGGACCGGCACTCCCTACGAGCAGTACTTT. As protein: CGAMTPGTGTPYEQYF.